Each of the 28 T cell receptor beta chains below was sequenced from the same sample in a study of blood T cell repertoires in COVID-19. Libraries were prepared by immunoSEQ multiplex PCR; TCRdb keeps only in-frame clonotypes and omits some of them. The sample shows fewer than 300,000 clones, 81% of them seen only once. The material sequenced was peripheral blood. These receptors were taken from a woman aged 55-69 years with active or convalescent COVID-19.

The chain is built from TRBV7-3 and TRBJ2-2, with 8 bases identical to TRBD2. This CDR3 contains 16 residues. Germline lookup yields CDR1 SGHTA and CDR2 FQGTGA. V lost 0 bases and J lost 3; bases outside the gene matches: 3. The CDR3 is CASSLTSGAYTGELFF. Here the CDR3 DNA reads TGTGCCAGCAGCTTAACTAGCGGGGCCTACACCGGGGAGCTGTTTTTT.

This chain uses TRBV3-1 (or the pseudogene TRBV3-2) with TRBJ1-1; weak D call: TRBD1 (5 bases). Trimming removed 2 bases from V and 5 bases from J, with 12 bases in between. The CDR3 totals 14 residues. Germline loops: CDR1 LGHDT, CDR2 YNNKEL (reference sequence). CDR3 region: CASSQRQLETEAFF. In DNA, the CDR3 is TGTGCCAGCAGCCAAAGACAGCTAGAGACTGAAGCTTTCTTT.

The chain couples TRBV30 to TRBJ1-1, with D perhaps matching TRBD1 (6 bases). CDR1 and CDR2 from the germline V gene are GTSNPN and SVGIG (reference sequence). With 2 bases removed from V and 1 base from J, the gap between germline ends came to 8 bases. This CDR3 region has 13 residues. The CDR3, as DNA: TGTGCCTGGAGTAGAGGGGGGAACACTGAAGCTTTCTTT. Protein product: CAWSRGGNTEAFF.

The CDR3 protein is CSVEKYELRGGYTF. CDR3 DNA sequence: TGCAGCGTTGAGAAGTACGAACTAAGAGGTGGCTACACCTTC. The chain joins TRBV29-1 to TRBJ1-2; D remains ambiguous. Deletions cut 3 bases from V and 7 bases from J, with 18 bases between. CDR1 and CDR2 (germline): SQVTM, ANQGSEA. The CDR3 loop spans 14 amino acids.

J is TRBJ2-1 and V is TRBV9, with TRBD1 identical over 9 bases. Trimming removed 3 bases from V and 1 base from J; junction bases left unmatched: 5. Germline lookup yields CDR1 SGDLS and CDR2 YYNGEE. This CDR3 has 16 residues. In nucleotides, the CDR3 is TGTGCCAGCAGCGCCCGGACAGGGGTGTCCTACAATGAGCAGTTCTTC. Its translation: CASSARTGVSYNEQFF. Full variable domain (outside the CDR3, taken from reference TRBV9 and TRBJ2-1): DSGVTQTPKHLITATGQRVTLRCSPRSGDLSVYWYQQSLDQGLQFLIQYYNGEERAKGNILERFSAQQFPDLHSELNLSSLELGDSALYFCASSARTGVSYNEQFFGPGTRLTVL.

The V gene is TRBV28, the J gene TRBJ1-5, with 8 bases fitting TRBD1. The germline gives CDR1 MDHEN, CDR2 SYDVKM. The CDR3 loop spans 14 amino acids. Germline trimming cut 4 bases from V and 2 bases from J; bases unmatched to any gene: 1. The CDR3 reads CASSSGQGNQPQHF. CDR3 sequence (DNA): TGTGCCAGCAGTTCGGGACAGGGCAATCAGCCCCAGCATTTT.

V usage is TRBV6-5 and J usage is TRBJ2-7; the D is unclear. Per the germline V gene, CDR1 is MNHEY and CDR2 is SVGAGI. V gave up 6 bases and J gave up 2 bases, with 14 bases separating them. The CDR3 contains 14 residues. CDR3 bases: TGTGCCAGCAGGGCCCCAATTTCTCCCTACGAGCAGTACTTC. It specifies CASRAPISPYEQYF.

This sequence joins TRBV6-4 and TRBJ1-2; D is possibly TRBD1 (6 bases). The CDR3 consists of 17 residues. V shed 5 bases and J shed 1 base, with 20 bases lying between them. Germline CDR1 reads MRHNA; CDR2 reads SNTAGT. Here the CDR3 DNA reads TGTGCCAGCAGTTCATACAGGGCCCGGTCGATTAACTATGGCTACACCTTC. Translated, it gives CASSSYRARSINYGYTF.

This clone has more than one count but fewer than ten. V and J are TRBV19 and TRBJ2-2; 8 bases match TRBD1. Germline lookup yields CDR1 LNHDA and CDR2 SQIVND (reference sequence). The CDR3 has 14 amino acids. With 11 bases clipped from V and 1 base from J, the junction kept 6 bases outside the gene matches. CDR3 nucleotide sequence: TGTGCCGGAGGGGGGACAGGGAACACCGGGGAGCTGTTTTTT. Its translation is CAGGGTGNTGELFF.

The chain combines TRBV21-1 with TRBJ2-3; TRBD1 reflects the table's D call only, with no check against the DNA. TRBV21-1 represents a pseudogene. CDR3 size: 16 residues. The chain's CDR3 is CASRGSGHRGEDTQYF. For the CDR3, the DNA is TGTGCCAGCAGGGGATCGGGGCACAGGGGTGAAGATACGCAGTATTTT.

The V gene is TRBV5-1, the J gene TRBJ2-1; TRBD2 matches 7 bases. The CDR3 sequence is 16 residues long. Trimming removed 0 bases from V and 5 bases from J; junction bases left unmatched: 8. Germline CDR1 reads SGHRS; CDR2 reads YFSETQ. As DNA, the CDR3 is TGCGCCAGCAGCTTGGTCTCTAGCGGAACCAACAATGAGCAGTTCTTC. This translates into CASSLVSSGTNNEQFF.

Notes on this clone: Additional DNA sequences in this sample encode the identical CDR3. The gene calls are TRBV7-9 and TRBJ1-1; possible D gene TRBD1, 5 bases. V lost 1 base, J lost 1 base, and 7 bases lay in between. The CDR3 spans 14 residues. From germline, CDR1 is SEHNR and CDR2 FQNEAQ (reference sequence). In DNA, the CDR3 is TGTGCCAGCAGCTTAGTCACAGGGAACACTGAAGCTTTCTTT. Translating gives CASSLVTGNTEAFF.

This chain uses TRBV5-6 with TRBJ2-3, with TRBD2 matching over 9 bases. Per the germline V gene, CDR1 is SGHDT and CDR2 is YYEEEE. V shed 2 bases, J shed 0 bases, and the junction held 1 base outside the gene matches. The CDR3 contains 15 residues. The CDR3 protein is CASSFAGGSTDTQYF. In nucleotides, the CDR3 is TGTGCCAGCAGCTTCGCGGGGGGGAGCACAGATACGCAGTATTTT.

V is TRBV9 and J is TRBJ1-6; TRBD1 matches at 7 bases. Germline V CDR1 and CDR2: SGDLS, YYNGEE. V gave up 4 bases and J gave up 6 bases; unmatched junction bases: 10. This CDR3 contains 16 residues. CDR3 nucleotide sequence: TGTGCCAGCAGCCCCAATACAGGGGCCTTTAATTCACCCCTCCACTTT. This codes for CASSPNTGAFNSPLHF. The variable domain in full, completed from reference TRBV9 and TRBJ1-6, reads DSGVTQTPKHLITATGQRVTLRCSPRSGDLSVYWYQQSLDQGLQFLIQYYNGEERAKGNILERFSAQQFPDLHSELNLSSLELGDSALYFCASSPNTGAFNSPLHFGNGTRLTVT.

The chain recombines TRBV6-2 or TRBV6-3 with TRBJ2-7, with a weak D call TRBD2 (6 bases). The CDR3 runs to 16 residues. In germline, CDR1 is MNHEY, CDR2 SVGEGT. The V end lost 0 bases, the J end lost 3 bases, and 15 bases lay between the germline ends. This CDR3 reads CASSYSARRASYEQYF. DNA for the CDR3: TGTGCCAGCAGTTACTCCGCCCGGAGGGCTAGCTACGAGCAGTACTTC.

This clone was seen a few times. Written as DNA, the CDR3 is TGTGCCAGCGTCAGGCGGGGGGGCTTAACAGATACGCAGTATTTT. Its translation: CASVRRGGLTDTQYF. The chain carries TRBV2 and TRBJ2-3; 9 bases line up with TRBD2. Germline loops: CDR1 SNHLY, CDR2 FYNNEI. The CDR3 runs to 15 residues. V was clipped by 8 bases and J by 3 bases; unmatched bases: 9.

The chain recombines TRBV5-4 with TRBJ1-3, with D uncertain. Trimming removed 0 bases at V and 3 bases at J, with 10 bases between. CDR3 size: 15 residues. Germline loops: CDR1 SGHNT, CDR2 YYREEE (reference sequence). For the CDR3, the DNA is TGTGCCAGCAGCTTGGATGAATACGGTGGAAACACCATATATTTT. The encoded protein is CASSLDEYGGNTIYF.

The chain carries TRBV30 and TRBJ1-6; TRBD1 matches 10 bases. CDR1 is GTSNPN and CDR2 is SVGIG in the germline V gene (reference sequence). The CDR3 covers 13 residues. V dropped 3 bases and J dropped 9; count of bases not matched to a gene: 2. The CDR3 coding sequence is TGTGCCTGGAGACGGACAGGGGGTTCACCCCTCCACTTT. Protein product: CAWRRTGGSPLHF.

The chain has TRBV19 and TRBJ2-6; 10 bases align to TRBD1. Unmatched junction bases numbered 10, after V lost 6 bases and J lost 2 bases. Per the germline V gene, CDR1 is LNHDA and CDR2 is SQIVND (reference sequence). The CDR3 loop spans 18 amino acids. DNA for the CDR3: TGTGCCAGTAGCGGACAGGGGGGTCCCTTAACTGGGGCCAACGTCCTGACTTTC. It specifies CASSGQGGPLTGANVLTF.

The chain uses TRBV19 and TRBJ2-3; D may be TRBD2 (5 bases). The CDR3 runs 14 residues. Trimming pared 1 base from V and 6 bases from J, leaving 11 bases between. Germline lookup yields CDR1 LNHDA and CDR2 SQIVND (reference sequence). The CDR3 spells CASSIGSGEDTQYF. The CDR3 DNA is TGTGCCAGTAGTATAGGGTCCGGGGAGGATACGCAGTATTTT.

The rearrangement links TRBV7-8 to TRBJ2-3; weak D call: TRBD2 (6 bases). Trimming removed 0 bases at V and 3 bases at J, with 10 bases between. This CDR3 region has 15 residues. The germline V gene has CDR1 SGHVS and CDR2 FQNEAQ. The CDR3 sequence: CASSLAGGKTDTQYF. For the CDR3, the DNA is TGTGCCAGCAGCTTAGCGGGGGGTAAAACAGATACGCAGTATTTT.

J is TRBJ1-6 and V is TRBV6-5, with 8 positions matching TRBD1. Germline CDR1 MNHEY, CDR2 SVGAGI. The V and J ends lost 3 bases and 7 bases, in that order; junction bases with no gene match: 2. The CDR3 loop spans 14 amino acids. The CDR3 DNA reads as TGTGCCAGCAGTTATAGGACAGGGAATTCACCCCTCCACTTT. Translated, it gives CASSYRTGNSPLHF.

The CDR3 DNA reads TGTGCCACCAGTGACTTCTCCGGGACAAAAACACTAGCCAAAAACATTCAGTACTTC. It encodes CATSDFSGTKTLAKNIQYF. The V gene is TRBV24-1, the J gene TRBJ2-4, with a possible D match to TRBD1 (6 bases). CDR1 and CDR2 from the germline V gene are KGHDR and SFDVKD. Trimming left V 4 bases short and J 0 bases short, with 21 bases between. This CDR3 contains 19 residues.

The chain links TRBV27 to TRBJ1-2; TRBD1 matches 10 bases. The J segment lost 5 bases and the V segment lost 4 bases, leaving 7 bases of the junction unmatched. Germline V CDR1 and CDR2: MNHEY, SMNVEV (reference sequence). The CDR3 covers 15 residues. This CDR3 is CASSSTGTGVYGYTF. The CDR3, as DNA: TGTGCCAGCAGTTCGACCGGGACAGGGGTTTATGGCTACACCTTC.

V usage is TRBV4-3 and J usage is TRBJ1-4; TRBD1 matches at 8 bases. V lost 3 bases to trimming and J lost 10 bases; unmatched junction nucleotides: 13. The CDR3 runs 16 residues. The V gene's germline CDR1 is LGHNA and CDR2 YSLEER. CDR3 amino acids: CASSHILTGEGRKLFF. The CDR3 DNA reads TGCGCCAGCAGCCATATTTTGACAGGGGAAGGAAGAAAACTGTTTTTT.

This clone was counted between two and nine times. The V call is TRBV11-3, the J call TRBJ2-2; D uncertain. This CDR3 has 14 residues. Germline V gene sequence: CDR1 SGHNT, CDR2 YENEEA. V gave up 2 bases and J gave up 7 bases, with 11 bases separating them. CDR3 amino acids: CASSLTALGGELFF. CDR3 DNA: TGTGCCAGCAGCTTAACAGCCTTGGGCGGGGAGCTGTTTTTT.

The chain combines TRBV6-5 with TRBJ2-5; 7 bases fit TRBD1. With V trimmed by 6 bases and J by 1 base, 5 bases remained unmatched. The CDR3 is 14 residues long. Per the germline V gene, CDR1 is MNHEY and CDR2 is SVGAGI. CDR3 nucleotide sequence: TGTGCCAGCAGCCTACAGGGGACCCAAGAGACCCAGTACTTC. Translated, it gives CASSLQGTQETQYF.

The rearrangement uses TRBV9 and TRBJ1-6; D possibly corresponds to TRBD1 (5 bases). V lost 2 bases and J 7 bases, leaving 16 bases between the germline ends. Germline CDR1 is SGDLS and CDR2 is YYNGEE. There are 16 residues in the CDR3. As DNA, the CDR3 is TGTGCCAGCAGCGTCAATCCAGGGAAGGAGAATTCACCCCTCCACTTT. Residues: CASSVNPGKENSPLHF.